This is a list of T cell receptor beta chains from one sample in a study of cytomegalovirus exposure and HLA in healthy donors. Repertoires were generated with immunoSEQ multiplex PCR, while TCRdb's copy carries only in-frame clones and drops some. The sample lists over 150,000 clones, around 79% seen once, with 1.2% to 1.5% in the top ten. The material sequenced was PBMCs. The source is a man younger than 35 in good health and CMV-seronegative. The CDR3 runs from the conserved cysteine through the conserved F or W. A D gene is named only where the DNA matches it firmly. Clone size is given for some rows only: seen once, a few or many times, or a class if the clone is expanded.

d_gene: -; j_gene: TRBJ2-1; v_gene: TRBV5-1; abundance: few; len: 15; CDR3nt: TGCGCCAGCAGCTTGGACGAGCGGGCGCAGGGTGAGCAGTTCTTC; CDR3aa: CASSLDERAQGEQFF
d_gene: TRBD2; j_gene: TRBJ2-1; v_gene: TRBV4-1; abundance: -; len: 18; CDR3nt: TGCGCCAGCAGCCAAGATTCCCCCCCGGCGGGAGGCAACAATGAGCAGTTCTTC; CDR3aa: CASSQDSPPAGGNNEQFF
d_gene: -; j_gene: TRBJ2-3; v_gene: TRBV5-4; abundance: -; len: 13; CDR3nt: TGTGCCAGCAGCTTTCCCTCGGCAGATACGCAGTATTTT; CDR3aa: CASSFPSADTQYF
d_gene: -; j_gene: TRBJ2-7; v_gene: TRBV4-3; abundance: -; len: 14; CDR3nt: TGCGCCAGCAGCCCCCTGAGCGCCATCTACGAGCAGTACTTC; CDR3aa: CASSPLSAIYEQYF
d_gene: TRBD1; j_gene: TRBJ1-2; v_gene: TRBV4-3; abundance: -; len: 17; CDR3nt: TGCGCCAGCAGCGAAGACAGGGGGCGTGTTAAGTACTATGGCTACACCTTC; CDR3aa: CASSEDRGRVKYYGYTF
d_gene: TRBD2; j_gene: TRBJ2-4; v_gene: TRBV4-3; abundance: -; len: 13; CDR3nt: TGCGCCAGCAGCTACGCCCGGGGGGGCATTCAGTACTTC; CDR3aa: CASSYARGGIQYF
d_gene: -; j_gene: TRBJ2-5; v_gene: TRBV7-9; abundance: once; len: 14; CDR3nt: TGTGCCAGCAGCCCCAGGGAACCGGGAGAGACCCAGTACTTC; CDR3aa: CASSPREPGETQYF
d_gene: -; j_gene: TRBJ2-7; v_gene: TRBV7-2; abundance: -; len: 15; CDR3nt: TGTGCCAGCAGCCCGGGACTCAGCATTTCCTACGAGCAGTACTTC; CDR3aa: CASSPGLSISYEQYF
d_gene: -; j_gene: TRBJ2-7; v_gene: TRBV21-1; abundance: -; len: 13; CDR3nt: TGTGCCAGCAGCAATGGGTCCCGAACGGGACAGTACTTC; CDR3aa: CASSNGSRTGQYF
d_gene: -; j_gene: TRBJ1-2; v_gene: TRBV6-1; abundance: few; len: 13; CDR3nt: TGTGCCAGCAGTGGGGAGCAGGGGAATGGCTACACCTTC; CDR3aa: CASSGEQGNGYTF
d_gene: TRBD1; j_gene: TRBJ1-1; v_gene: TRBV11-2; abundance: -; len: 13; CDR3nt: TGTGCCAGCACAATGACAGGGGACCCTGAAGCTTTCTTT; CDR3aa: CASTMTGDPEAFF
d_gene: TRBD2; j_gene: TRBJ2-7; v_gene: TRBV6-5; abundance: -; len: 15; CDR3nt: TGTGCCAGCAGTTACGCGGGAGGGGACGCCTACGAGCAGTACTTC; CDR3aa: CASSYAGGDAYEQYF
d_gene: TRBD2; j_gene: TRBJ2-3; v_gene: TRBV7-2; abundance: -; len: 16; CDR3nt: TGTGCCAGCAGCTTAGCGGCGGGAGGAACATCAGATACGCAGTATTTT; CDR3aa: CASSLAAGGTSDTQYF
d_gene: -; j_gene: TRBJ1-2; v_gene: TRBV7-9; abundance: -; len: 13; CDR3nt: TGTTCCAGCAGGGGCGGACCCCCAGGGGGCTACACCTTC; CDR3aa: CSSRGGPPGGYTF
d_gene: TRBD1; j_gene: TRBJ2-5; v_gene: TRBV10-3; abundance: -; len: 15; CDR3nt: TGTGCCATCAGCCGACAGGGGGAGAACCAAGAGACCCAGTACTTC; CDR3aa: CAISRQGENQETQYF
d_gene: TRBD2; j_gene: TRBJ2-3; v_gene: TRBV9; abundance: once; len: 15; CDR3nt: TGTGCCAGCAGTAACGGGAGGCCTAGCACAGATACGCAGTATTTT; CDR3aa: CASSNGRPSTDTQYF
d_gene: TRBD2; j_gene: TRBJ2-2; v_gene: TRBV7-2; abundance: -; len: 16; CDR3nt: TGTGCCAGCACCCGCGGGGTGCTAGCGGACACCGGGGAGCTGTTTTTT; CDR3aa: CASTRGVLADTGELFF
d_gene: -; j_gene: TRBJ1-2; v_gene: TRBV12-2; abundance: -; len: 15; CDR3nt: TGTGCAAGTCGGGACAAGACAGGGGCTAACTATGGCTACACCTTC; CDR3aa: CASRDKTGANYGYTF
d_gene: TRBD1; j_gene: TRBJ1-2; v_gene: TRBV5-1; abundance: -; len: 14; CDR3nt: TGCGCCAGCAGCCCCGGGACAGGGGGCACGGTAACCACCTTC; CDR3aa: CASSPGTGGTVTTF
d_gene: TRBD1; j_gene: TRBJ2-5; v_gene: TRBV5-1; abundance: few; len: 14; CDR3nt: TGCGCCAGCAGCCCCACAGGGGCCCAAGAGACCCAGTACTTC; CDR3aa: CASSPTGAQETQYF
d_gene: -; j_gene: TRBJ2-7; v_gene: TRBV19; abundance: -; len: 14; CDR3nt: TGTGCCAGTAGTCCCGGAGGGACCCACCTGGAGCAGTACTTC; CDR3aa: CASSPGGTHLEQYF
d_gene: -; j_gene: TRBJ1-1; v_gene: TRBV19; abundance: -; len: 15; CDR3nt: TGTGCCAGTAGTGCACCACAGGACATGAACACTGAAGCTTTCTTT; CDR3aa: CASSAPQDMNTEAFF
d_gene: -; j_gene: TRBJ2-2; v_gene: TRBV7-9; abundance: -; len: 13; CDR3nt: TGTGCCAGCAGCTTAGGGGCCACCGGGGAGCTGTTTTTT; CDR3aa: CASSLGATGELFF
d_gene: -; j_gene: TRBJ2-3; v_gene: TRBV19; abundance: -; len: 17; CDR3nt: TGTGCCACCGTTGGGGCCGGGACACGAAGATTCACAGATACGCAGTATTTT; CDR3aa: CATVGAGTRRFTDTQYF
d_gene: -; j_gene: TRBJ2-1; v_gene: TRBV27; abundance: -; len: 13; CDR3nt: TGTGCCAGCAGTTGGCGGTCCTACAATGAGCAGTTCTTC; CDR3aa: CASSWRSYNEQFF
d_gene: TRBD1; j_gene: TRBJ1-4; v_gene: TRBV19; abundance: -; len: 14; CDR3nt: TGTGCCAGGGGACAGGGCGCAACTAATGAAAAACTGTTTTTT; CDR3aa: CARGQGATNEKLFF
d_gene: -; j_gene: TRBJ2-7; v_gene: TRBV6-5; abundance: -; len: 11; CDR3nt: TGTGCCAGCAGGGACAACTACGAGCAGTACTTC; CDR3aa: CASRDNYEQYF
d_gene: TRBD1; j_gene: TRBJ1-4; v_gene: TRBV30; abundance: -; len: 15; CDR3nt: TGTGCCTGGAGTGTAGGGGGCCAGTTTGGGCCCTCACTGTTTTTT; CDR3aa: CAWSVGGQFGPSLFF
d_gene: TRBD2; j_gene: TRBJ2-1; v_gene: TRBV28; abundance: -; len: 18; CDR3nt: TGTGCCAGCAGTCATCCCTACCCTCGGACTAGCGGGTACAATGAGCAGTTCTTC; CDR3aa: CASSHPYPRTSGYNEQFF
d_gene: TRBD2; j_gene: TRBJ2-1; v_gene: TRBV29-1; abundance: -; len: 17; CDR3nt: TGCAGCGTTGTACCCCCGGGACTAGCGGGGCCTGGTGATGAGCAGTTCTTC; CDR3aa: CSVVPPGLAGPGDEQFF
d_gene: TRBD1; j_gene: TRBJ2-7; v_gene: TRBV28; abundance: -; len: 14; CDR3nt: TGTGCCGGCAGTCCGCGACAGGGAGTGAACGAGCAGTACTTC; CDR3aa: CAGSPRQGVNEQYF
d_gene: -; j_gene: TRBJ1-2; v_gene: TRBV4-1; abundance: few; len: 15; CDR3nt: TGCGCCAGCAGCCCCTGGGGGGTTAGCAACTATGGCTACACCTTC; CDR3aa: CASSPWGVSNYGYTF
d_gene: TRBD1; j_gene: TRBJ2-2; v_gene: TRBV10-3; abundance: -; len: 15; CDR3nt: TGTGCCATCACCGGGACAGGGGTCCCCACCGGGGAGCTGTTTTTT; CDR3aa: CAITGTGVPTGELFF
d_gene: -; j_gene: TRBJ1-2; v_gene: TRBV28; abundance: -; len: 17; CDR3nt: TGTGCCAGCAGCTTTCCCGTTAAGGCAGGGTCTAACTATGGCTACACCTTC; CDR3aa: CASSFPVKAGSNYGYTF
d_gene: -; j_gene: TRBJ2-1; v_gene: TRBV4-1; abundance: -; len: 18; CDR3nt: TGCGCCAGCTACTTCACCTTGGAGGGTGGGAGTGGGAACAATGAGCAGTTCTTC; CDR3aa: CASYFTLEGGSGNNEQFF
d_gene: -; j_gene: TRBJ1-1; v_gene: TRBV28; abundance: -; len: 13; CDR3nt: TGTGCCAGCGGCAGTTCCATGAACACTGAAGCTTTCTTT; CDR3aa: CASGSSMNTEAFF
d_gene: TRBD1; j_gene: TRBJ1-1; v_gene: TRBV14; abundance: few; len: 14; CDR3nt: TGTGCCAGCAGCCAACTCTTGGGGACAGGGGAAGCTTTCTTT; CDR3aa: CASSQLLGTGEAFF
d_gene: -; j_gene: TRBJ1-3; v_gene: TRBV30; abundance: -; len: 13; CDR3nt: TGTGCCTGGAGTCCGGGGGCTGGAAACACCATATATTTT; CDR3aa: CAWSPGAGNTIYF
d_gene: -; j_gene: TRBJ2-6; v_gene: TRBV5-8; abundance: -; len: 15; CDR3nt: TGTGCCAGCAGCCAGGGGAACTCTGGGGCCAACGTCCTGACTTTC; CDR3aa: CASSQGNSGANVLTF
d_gene: -; j_gene: TRBJ2-1; v_gene: TRBV7-2; abundance: -; len: 11; CDR3nt: TGTGCCAGCAGCTTTAACAATGAGCAGTTCTTC; CDR3aa: CASSFNNEQFF
d_gene: -; j_gene: TRBJ1-1; v_gene: TRBV5-4; abundance: -; len: 13; CDR3nt: TGTGCCAGCAGCCCAGGGAGGGGGAGAGAAGCTTTCTTT; CDR3aa: CASSPGRGREAFF
d_gene: TRBD1; j_gene: TRBJ2-5; v_gene: TRBV7-2; abundance: -; len: 14; CDR3nt: TGTGCCAGCAGCCCTCAGACAGGGGGAGAGACCCAGTACTTC; CDR3aa: CASSPQTGGETQYF
d_gene: TRBD2; j_gene: TRBJ2-1; v_gene: TRBV10-3; abundance: -; len: 14; CDR3nt: TGTGCCATCACCGGGGGACTAGCGGGAAGTGAGCAGTTCTTC; CDR3aa: CAITGGLAGSEQFF
d_gene: -; j_gene: TRBJ2-7; v_gene: TRBV6-1; abundance: -; len: 15; CDR3nt: TGTGCCAGCAGTGGACGGGACGGGAGCTCCTACGAGCAGTACTTC; CDR3aa: CASSGRDGSSYEQYF
d_gene: TRBD1; j_gene: TRBJ1-1; v_gene: TRBV11-2; abundance: -; len: 17; CDR3nt: TGTGCCAGCAGCTTCAGCCGACAGGGGGCTTGGTACACTGAAGCTTTCTTT; CDR3aa: CASSFSRQGAWYTEAFF
d_gene: -; j_gene: TRBJ2-1; v_gene: TRBV21-1; abundance: -; len: 12; CDR3nt: TGTGCCAGCAGCAAAGGACTAAATGAGCAGTTCTTC; CDR3aa: CASSKGLNEQFF
d_gene: -; j_gene: TRBJ2-1; v_gene: TRBV13; abundance: few; len: 13; CDR3nt: TGTGCCAGCAGCTCCATTCTAGGCAATGAGCAGTTCTTC; CDR3aa: CASSSILGNEQFF
d_gene: -; j_gene: TRBJ1-1; v_gene: TRBV6-5; abundance: -; len: 13; CDR3nt: TGTGCCAGCAGTGCCTCCGGGGGTACTGAAGCTTTCTTT; CDR3aa: CASSASGGTEAFF
d_gene: -; j_gene: TRBJ1-1; v_gene: TRBV6-5; abundance: few; len: 14; CDR3nt: TGTGCCAGCAGCCAGACAGGCCCTTGGGCTGAAGCTTTCTTT; CDR3aa: CASSQTGPWAEAFF
d_gene: -; j_gene: TRBJ2-7; v_gene: TRBV4-3; abundance: -; len: 16; CDR3nt: TGCGCCAGCAGCACCCAGGGTGGCGGGGCCTCAACAGAGCAGTACTTC; CDR3aa: CASSTQGGGASTEQYF
d_gene: TRBD2; j_gene: TRBJ2-7; v_gene: TRBV5-7; abundance: -; len: 14; CDR3nt: TGTGCCACCGGCCTAGCGGGAGGAGTCGACGAGCAGTACTTC; CDR3aa: CATGLAGGVDEQYF
d_gene: TRBD2; j_gene: TRBJ2-7; v_gene: TRBV12-5; abundance: -; len: 16; CDR3nt: TGTGCTAGTGGTCCCGATGGTAGCGGGAGGTACTACGAGCAGTACTTC; CDR3aa: CASGPDGSGRYYEQYF